The 21 T cell receptor beta chains listed next were all sequenced from one sample in a study of cytomegalovirus exposure and HLA in healthy donors. PCR primers comprised 60 Vbeta and 13 Jbeta primers. Libraries were prepared by immunoSEQ multiplex PCR; TCRdb keeps only in-frame clonotypes and omits some of them. The sample yields 200,000 or so clones, over 70% seen once. What was sequenced was PBMCs. The receptors originated from a woman in her late teens or twenties in good health and CMV-seropositive.

The chain combines TRBV2 with TRBJ2-7, with D possibly matching TRBD2 (5 bases). The CDR3 consists of 11 residues. The V and J ends lost 10 bases and 4 bases respectively, with 11 bases between them. Germline assignment: CDR1 SNHLY and CDR2 FYNNEI. This CDR3 reads CATGLHYEQYV. In nucleotides, the CDR3 is TGTGCCACCGGACTGCATTACGAGCAGTACGTC.

V usage is TRBV30 and J usage is TRBJ2-6; possibly TRBD1 for D (6 bases). Trimming left V 2 bases short and J 3 bases short, with 8 bases between. This CDR3 region has 14 residues. The germline CDR1 and CDR2 sequences are GTSNPN and SVGIG (reference sequence). CDR3 coding DNA: TGTGCCTGGAGTAGGGGGTATGGGGCCAACGTCCTGACTTTC. This encodes CAWSRGYGANVLTF.

This chain uses TRBV25-1 with TRBJ2-7; TRBD1 matches at 8 bases. CDR1 and CDR2 (germline): MGHDK, SYGVNS. The V and J ends lost 5 bases and 6 bases, in that order; junction bases with no gene match: 0. The CDR3 consists of 11 residues. CDR3 sequence reads: CASSTGGEQYF. The CDR3 coding sequence is TGTGCCAGCAGTACAGGGGGCGAGCAGTACTTC.

This sequence joins TRBV7-5 and TRBJ1-3; TRBD1 reflects the table's D call only, with no check against the DNA. TRBV7-5 is designated a pseudogene. The length of the CDR3 is 17 residues. CDR3 residues: CVRSLGLQGKAGNTIYF. For the CDR3, the DNA is TGTGTCAGAAGCTTGGGGTTACAGGGAAAAGCTGGAAACACCATATATTTT.

The J gene is TRBJ2-5, the V gene TRBV5-1; D is possibly TRBD2 (6 bases). Trimming removed 0 bases from V and 4 bases from J, with 13 bases in between. CDR3 size: 15 residues. Germline CDR1 SGHRS, CDR2 YFSETQ. CDR3 residues: CASSLGAGYGETQYF. The CDR3 region has the DNA TGCGCCAGCAGCTTGGGGGCGGGGTATGGAGAGACCCAGTACTTC.

The DNA of the CDR3 is TGTGCCAGCAGCCGGCGGGACAGGGGCAACTATGGCTACACCTTC. This translates into CASSRRDRGNYGYTF. The rearrangement uses TRBV5-4 and TRBJ1-2; the match to TRBD1 covers 10 bases. The ends lost 4 bases at V and 2 bases at J; junction bases unmatched: 5. Germline CDR1 and CDR2: SGHNT and YYREEE (reference sequence). The CDR3 is 15 residues long.

The chain has TRBV29-1 and TRBJ1-2; D might be TRBD1 (5 bases). This CDR3 has 15 amino acids. CDR1 and CDR2 from the germline V gene are SQVTM and ANQGSEA. With 4 bases removed from V and 3 bases from J, the gap between germline ends came to 18 bases. CDR3 loop: CSVGWGRWEDYGYTF. The CDR3 DNA follows: TGCAGCGTTGGTTGGGGCCGGTGGGAGGACTATGGCTACACCTTC.

This clone was counted only a few times. V is TRBV18 and J is TRBJ2-7; D gene ambiguous. This CDR3 has 15 amino acids. Germline V gives CDR1 KGHSH, CDR2 LQKENI. The V end was cut by 6 bases, the J end by 0 bases, with 15 bases between. The CDR3 DNA sequence: TGTGCCAGCTCCCCCGCGGCTCCGCTCTCCTACGAGCAGTACTTC. Residues: CASSPAAPLSYEQYF.

This clone was seen only a few times. The chain has TRBV6-1 and TRBJ1-2, with D uncertain. The CDR3 is 13 residues long. Germline-derived CDR1 and CDR2 are MNHNS and SASEGT. Trimming cost V 1 base and J 4 bases, with 7 bases left between them. In nucleotides, the CDR3 is TGTGCCAGCAGTGAAGGTCAGGTCTATGGCTACACCTTC. Translation: CASSEGQVYGYTF.

CDR3 nucleotide sequence: TGCGCCAGCAGTGAAGGTGGGGGAGGAGATACGCAGTATTTT. It translates to CASSEGGGGDTQYF. The V call is TRBV10-1, the J call TRBJ2-3, with D perhaps TRBD2 (6 bases). The CDR3 extends over 14 amino acids. V was trimmed by 3 bases and J by 5 bases, leaving 12 bases between them. The germline V gene encodes CDR1 WNHNN and CDR2 SYGVQD (reference sequence).

The chain carries TRBV4-1 and TRBJ2-7, with D uncertain. The germline V gene encodes CDR1 MGHRA and CDR2 YSYEKL. Trimming pared 0 bases from V and 5 bases from J, leaving 17 bases between. CDR3 length: 16 amino acids. CDR3 in DNA: TGCGCCAGCAGCCAAGATGGTGGTAGCTCCTGGGACGAGCAGTACTTC. This translates into CASSQDGGSSWDEQYF.

The V call is TRBV29-1, the J call TRBJ2-2; D is possibly TRBD1 (5 bases). The CDR3 consists of 14 residues. V shed 4 bases and J shed 4 bases, with 13 bases lying between them. Germline CDR1 SQVTM, CDR2 ANQGSEA. The DNA for the CDR3 is TGCAGCGTTGGAAGGGGTGTTGCCACCGGGGAGCTGTTTTTT. The encoded protein is CSVGRGVATGELFF.

This clone showed up just a few times. The rearrangement uses TRBV19 and TRBJ2-3; 10 bases are a match to TRBD1. Unmatched junction bases numbered 10, after V lost 5 bases and J lost 2 bases. Germline assignment: CDR1 LNHDA and CDR2 SQIVND (reference sequence). CDR3 length: 17 residues. CDR3 sequence: CASSDRGRGSDTDTQYF. CDR3 DNA sequence: TGTGCCAGTAGTGACAGGGGGCGCGGGTCAGACACAGATACGCAGTATTTT.

This clone was counted once. This chain uses TRBV7-9 with TRBJ2-1; 8 nucleotides match TRBD2. The V and J ends lost 1 base and 9 bases, in that order; junction bases with no gene match: 5. Germline V gene lookup returns CDR1 SEHNR and CDR2 FQNEAQ (reference sequence). The CDR3 is 14 amino acids. CDR3 sequence: CASSLGSSGVEQFF. CDR3 nucleotide sequence: TGTGCCAGCAGCTTAGGGAGTAGCGGGGTTGAGCAGTTCTTC.

The rearrangement uses TRBV5-4 and TRBJ2-1; D perhaps matches TRBD2 (7 bases). The V end was cut by 7 bases, the J end by 6 bases, with 14 bases between. CDR1 and CDR2 (germline): SGHNT, YYREEE (reference sequence). This CDR3 has 13 residues. DNA of the CDR3: TGTGCCAGCCTAGGGGGGGCGGGCAATGAGCAGTTCTTC. It is translated as CASLGGAGNEQFF.

This chain joins TRBV9 and TRBJ1-5, with TRBD1 matching over 7 bases. V trimming: 1 base; J trimming: 0 bases; junction bases outside the gene matches: 7. Germline CDR1 and CDR2: SGDLS and YYNGEE. The CDR3 is 17 residues long. As DNA, the CDR3 is TGTGCCAGCAGCGTATACCCCGACAGGGATAGCAATCAGCCCCAGCATTTT. Translated: CASSVYPDRDSNQPQHF.

On this clone itself: A junction end diverges from the germline sequence, so it may reflect a read error. The V call is TRBV2, the J call TRBJ1-1; a possible D gene is TRBD1 (5 bases). CDR1 and CDR2 (germline): SNHLY, FYNNEI. The CDR3 covers 14 residues. For the CDR3, the DNA is TGCGCCAGCAGCCCGACAGCTCTGAACACTGAAGCTTTCTTT. This codes for CASSPTALNTEAFF.

This chain joins TRBV4-3 and TRBJ1-6; D is uncertain. This CDR3 comprises 16 residues. V lost 0 bases and J lost 9, with 15 bases in between. Germline CDR1 and CDR2: LGHNA and YSLEER. The CDR3 bases are TGCGCCAGCAGCCAAGATTACGAGGTAGACGGTTCACCCCTCCACTTT. It codes for CASSQDYEVDGSPLHF.

The chain joins TRBV2 to TRBJ1-2; a possible D gene is TRBD1 (5 bases). CDR1 is SNHLY and CDR2 is FYNNEI in the germline V gene. This CDR3 spans 14 amino acids. Trimming took off 3 bases at V and 3 bases at J, with 11 bases between the two ends. The CDR3 DNA is TGTGCCAGCAGTGACAGGGCTAACGACTATGGCTACACCTTC. Its protein product is CASSDRANDYGYTF.

Comment on this clone: Without the conserved terminal phenylalanine or tryptophan, this CDR3 likely stems from a read error. The chain employs TRBV19 and TRBJ1-5, with D possibly being TRBD1 (6 bases). The CDR3 contains 15 residues. V was cut by 6 bases and J by 0 bases, with 12 bases left in between. CDR1 is LNHDA and CDR2 is SQIVND in the germline V gene (reference sequence). The chain's CDR3 is CASSWDTYSNQPQHL. The CDR3 region has the DNA TGTGCCAGTAGCTGGGACACTTATAGCAATCAGCCCCAGCATCTT.

V usage is TRBV6-1 and J usage is TRBJ2-2, with 10 bases matching TRBD1. The germline V gene has CDR1 MNHNS and CDR2 SASEGT. This CDR3 has 15 amino acids. J gave up 4 bases and V 8 bases, and 7 bases lay outside the gene matches. Here the CDR3 DNA reads TGTGCCAGCGCTCCCGGGACAGGGGTCACCGGGGAGCTGTTTTTT. Protein sequence: CASAPGTGVTGELFF.